This T cell receptor (beta chain) was sequenced in a study of shared clonotypes between healthy human individuals. Study at large: Every donor yielded three CD4 naive, three CD4 memory, two CD8 naive and one CD8 memory plate.

Only CD45RO-negative cells positively selected for CCR7 counted as naive CD8 cells, so terminally differentiated effector memory CD45RA+ cells were excluded. For this clone: The antigen is not known.

V lost 2 bases and J 4 bases, leaving 19 bases between the germline ends. This CDR3 spans 17 amino acids. Looked up from germline, CDR1 is MNHEY and CDR2 is SMNVEV (reference sequence). Repertoires were generated with immunoSEQ multiplex PCR, while TCRdb's copy carries only in-frame clones and drops some. Here the sample spans about 2,200,000 clones, just over 90% being singletons. Study-level points and caveats: Sorted-subset samples were not fully sequenced, rarefaction indicated.

The J gene is TRBJ2-3, the V gene TRBV27; TRBD1 is a possible D gene (5 bases). This TCR was recovered from a man aged 18 to 29 in good health. Some clones in this sample may be carry-over from other donors' samples. The sample comprised naive CD8+ T cells from PBMCs. This CDR3 reads CASSLLRSEQGPDTQYF. The CDR3 DNA reads as TGTGCCAGCAGTTTACTTCGGTCGGAGCAGGGCCCAGATACGCAGTATTTT.